This TCR beta chain was captured by sequencing in a study of blood T cell repertoires in COVID-19 (TCRdb year 2020). About the investigation overall: Collaborator samples came from the United States, Italy and Spain and covered acute and convalescent phases of COVID-19. The prospective study material was composed of cDNA or gDNA derived from T cells, B-cell-depleted T cells, or PBMCs. Deeply sampled blood TCRbeta repertoires from subjects exposed to, actively infected with, or recovered from COVID-19 were included in the dataset. The repertoires were made available in a free public database intended to serve as a resource for research on the immune response to SARS-CoV-2. Samples were obtained from the ongoing ImmuneRACE study (first 160 participants) and from over 1,000 subjects provided by 6 global collaborators. Sample metadata almost always included a de-identified subject ID, COVID-19 status, age in years and sex. Where available, HLA class I and class II types were taken from metadata supplied by the sample provider and were not determined by assay-based typing. Beyond this particular receptor, the publication reports: Clinical and demographic metadata were provided uncurated, with the amount varying by source and participant.

Collaborating institutions collected whole blood in K2EDTA tubes following their own protocols. For TCRbeta analysis, collaborators shipped samples in one of three forms: frozen whole blood, isolated PBMCs, or DNA extracted from either of those sample types. The immunoSEQ Assay, a bias-controlled multiplex PCR, was used to amplify TCRbeta CDR3 regions from genomic DNA. On the study's bioinformatics: Nucleated cell counts per sample were estimated from amplification of reference gene primers within the assay. To quantify the absolute abundance of each unique TCRbeta CDR3 rearrangement, sequence reads were collapsed and filtered. For each sample, productive Simpson clonality was calculated as the square root of Simpson's diversity index over productive rearrangements. TCRdb stores this immuneACCESS table with in-frame sequences only. Part of the clones is absent; in the studies checked, under half of the shortfall reflects unresolved V genes, and no reason is known for the rest. The V and J calls and clone size were taken over from that table, and D and trimming were inferred from the DNA. The sample table lists about 190,000 clones, about nine tenths of them with a count of one. 1% to 1.4% of the sample is held by the ten biggest clonotypes.

Concerning this clone: There is no known antigen for this receptor. One base away there is no much larger clone; base qualities are not given.

V and J are trimmed by 3 bases and 2 bases, and the gene matches miss 5 bases of the junction. Via the germline V gene, CDR1 is MGHDK and CDR2 SYGVNS. The CDR3 contains 15 residues, cysteine and phenylalanine counted. Left in the record is the CDR3 DNA by itself, 45 bases read in frame from the first base. The material sequenced was peripheral blood. This TCR derives from a man aged 25-45 years with acute or convalescent COVID-19. In this chain, TRBV25-1 is recombined with TRBJ1-2, and 8 junction bases match TRBD1. The sequence in DNA is TGTGCCAGCAGTGACCACCGGACAGGGAACTATGGCTACACCTTC. Its product reads: CASSDHRTGNYGYTF.